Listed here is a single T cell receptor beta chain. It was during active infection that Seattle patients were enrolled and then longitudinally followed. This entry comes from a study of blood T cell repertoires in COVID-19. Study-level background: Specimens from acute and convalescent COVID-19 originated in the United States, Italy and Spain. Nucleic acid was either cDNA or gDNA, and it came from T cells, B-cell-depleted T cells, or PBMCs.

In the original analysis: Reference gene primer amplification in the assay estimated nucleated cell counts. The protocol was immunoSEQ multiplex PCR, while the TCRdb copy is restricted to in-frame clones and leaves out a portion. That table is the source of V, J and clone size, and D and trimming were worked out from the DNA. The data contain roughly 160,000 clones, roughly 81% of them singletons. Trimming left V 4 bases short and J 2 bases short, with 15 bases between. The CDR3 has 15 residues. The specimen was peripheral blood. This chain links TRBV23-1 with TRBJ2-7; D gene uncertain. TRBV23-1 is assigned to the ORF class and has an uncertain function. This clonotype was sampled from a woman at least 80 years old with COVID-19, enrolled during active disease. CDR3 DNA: TGCGCCAGCAGTCGAGCTTCTAGGTCTACCTACGAGCAGTACTTC. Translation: CASSRASRSTYEQYF.